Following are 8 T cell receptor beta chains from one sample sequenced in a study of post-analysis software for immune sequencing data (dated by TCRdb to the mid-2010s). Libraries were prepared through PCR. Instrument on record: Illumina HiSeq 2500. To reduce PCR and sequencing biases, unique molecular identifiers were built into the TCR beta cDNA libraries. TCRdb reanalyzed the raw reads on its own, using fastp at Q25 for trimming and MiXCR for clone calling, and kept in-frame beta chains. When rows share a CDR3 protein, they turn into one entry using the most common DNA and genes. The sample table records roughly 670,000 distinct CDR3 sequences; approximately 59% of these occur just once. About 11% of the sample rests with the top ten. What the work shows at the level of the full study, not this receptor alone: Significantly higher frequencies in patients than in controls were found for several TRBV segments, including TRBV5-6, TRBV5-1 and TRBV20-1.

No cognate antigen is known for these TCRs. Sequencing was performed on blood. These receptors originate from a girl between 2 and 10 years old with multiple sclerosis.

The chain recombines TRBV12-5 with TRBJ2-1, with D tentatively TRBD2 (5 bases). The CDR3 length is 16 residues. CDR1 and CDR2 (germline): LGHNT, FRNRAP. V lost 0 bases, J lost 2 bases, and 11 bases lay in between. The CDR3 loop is CASGLVAEPPYNEQFF. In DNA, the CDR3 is TGTGCTAGTGGTTTGGTAGCGGAGCCCCCCTACAATGAGCAGTTCTTC.

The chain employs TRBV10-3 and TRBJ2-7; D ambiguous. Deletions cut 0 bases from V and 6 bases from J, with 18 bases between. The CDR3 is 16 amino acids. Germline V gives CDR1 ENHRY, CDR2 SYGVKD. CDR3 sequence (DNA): TGTGCCATCAGTGAGTCGATACTTGTTGGCAGCTGCGAGCAGTACTTC. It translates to CAISESILVGSCEQYF.

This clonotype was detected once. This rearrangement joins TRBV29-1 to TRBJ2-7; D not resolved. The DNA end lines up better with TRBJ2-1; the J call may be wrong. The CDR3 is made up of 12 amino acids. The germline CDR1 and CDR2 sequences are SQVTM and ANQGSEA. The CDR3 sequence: CSVDGDSYEQFF. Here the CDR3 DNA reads TGCAGCGTTGACGGAGACTCCTACGAGCAGTTCTTC.

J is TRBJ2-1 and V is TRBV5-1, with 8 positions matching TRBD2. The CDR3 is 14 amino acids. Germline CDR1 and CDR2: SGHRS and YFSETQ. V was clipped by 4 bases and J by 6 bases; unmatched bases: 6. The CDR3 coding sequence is TGCGCCAGCAGCGAGGGACTAGGGGGCAATGAGCAGTTCTTC. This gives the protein CASSEGLGGNEQFF.

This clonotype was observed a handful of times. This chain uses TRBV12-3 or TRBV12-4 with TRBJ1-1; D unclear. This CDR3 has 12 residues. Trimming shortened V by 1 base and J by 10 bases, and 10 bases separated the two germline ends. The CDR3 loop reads CASSLVVRRAFF. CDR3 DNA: TGTGCCAGCAGTTTAGTAGTCCGGAGAGCTTTCTTT.

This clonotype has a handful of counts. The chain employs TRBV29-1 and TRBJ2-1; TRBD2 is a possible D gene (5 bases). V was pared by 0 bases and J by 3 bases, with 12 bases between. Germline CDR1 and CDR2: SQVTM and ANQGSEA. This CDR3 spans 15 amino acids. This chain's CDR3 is CSVEDRGRVYNEQFF. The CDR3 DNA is TGCAGCGTTGAAGATCGAGGGAGAGTCTACAATGAGCAGTTCTTC.

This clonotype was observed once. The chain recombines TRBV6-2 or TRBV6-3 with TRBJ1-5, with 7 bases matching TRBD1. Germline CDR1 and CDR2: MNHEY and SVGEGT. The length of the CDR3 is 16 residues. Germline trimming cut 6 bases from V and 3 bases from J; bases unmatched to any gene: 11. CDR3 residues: CASRRYFDRANQPQHF. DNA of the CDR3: TGTGCCAGCAGGAGATACTTCGACAGGGCCAATCAGCCCCAGCATTTT.

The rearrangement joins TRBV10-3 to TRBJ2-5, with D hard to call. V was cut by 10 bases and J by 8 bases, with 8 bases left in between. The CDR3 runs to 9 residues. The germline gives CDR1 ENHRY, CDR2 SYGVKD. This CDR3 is CATPATQYF. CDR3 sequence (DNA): TGTGCCACCCCCGCAACCCAGTACTTC.